The sequence of this T cell receptor (beta chain) was determined in a study of blood T cells in healthy people across ages. Details on this clonotype: As yet, its antigen is unknown.

Drawn from each donor were roughly 10 milliliters of peripheral blood. V lost 4 bases, J lost 1 base, and 5 bases stayed unmatched. Germline loops: CDR1 SGDLS, CDR2 YYNGEE. The CDR3 runs to 15 residues. Overall study findings and caveats: Naive CD4+ cell counts and diversity both ran higher in long-lived than in aged donors.

The authors ran a second PCR of roughly 6 to 12 cycles using a sample-barcoded 5' primer and a J-beta primer mix. With 12 random nucleotides, a template-switch adaptor tagged each individual cDNA molecule. TCRdb reprocessed the 5' RACE reads with MiXCR, giving one entry per CDR3 protein. The repertoire holds fewer than 2,000,000 distinct CDR3 sequences, with roughly 43% as singletons. The sample taken for sequencing was blood. The chain carries TRBV9 and TRBJ2-5, with 9 nucleotides matching TRBD2. The origin of this receptor is a human donor in good health. Written as DNA, the CDR3 is TGTGCCAGCAGCACGAGCGGGGGGAGCCAAGAGACCCAGTACTTC. Encoded protein: CASSTSGGSQETQYF.